Sequencing of this TCR beta chain was carried out in a study of shared clonotypes between healthy human individuals. Deep was the level at which the assay was run. Method: immunoSEQ multiplex PCR; TCRdb's copy keeps in-frame clones and lacks some. The sample has around 510,000 clones, about 80% seen once; the top ten hold 9.5% to 15%. This clone turned up a few times. Germline assignment: CDR1 MDHEN and CDR2 SYDVKM. V was cut by 4 bases and J by 7 bases, with 16 bases left in between. The CDR3 is 15 amino acids. With unsorted samples, genomic DNA was obtained from tens of millions of PBMCs. The sequencing sample was made of PBMCs. The TCR comes from a woman aged 40-49 years in good health. Some clones in this sample may be carry-over from other donors' samples. This chain uses TRBV28 with TRBJ2-2, with a weak D call TRBD2 (6 bases). CDR3 loop: CASSSPGLGGGELFF. The DNA for the CDR3 is TGTGCCAGCAGTTCGCCCGGACTCGGGGGCGGGGAGCTGTTTTTT.